This TCR beta chain was recovered during a study of molecular identifiers for immune sequencing clone quantification. Input for naive CD8 libraries was about 18,000 to 1,100,000 sorted cells; the RNA fraction used was 10%, 30% or 50%. Researchers sorted naive CD8 T cells as cells that were CD8+CD4-CCR7+CD45RA+. Via MiXCR, TCRdb re-called the PCR reads, giving one row per CDR3 protein. The sample consists of 300,000 to 400,000 distinct CDR3 sequences, roughly 24% of them appearing once. Germline trimming cut 5 bases from V and 2 bases from J; bases unmatched to any gene: 13. The CDR3 is 18 residues long.

The V call is TRBV12-3 or TRBV12-4, the J call TRBJ2-1, with 9 bases aligning to TRBD2. The source is a human donor in good health. Some libraries in this study had Jurkat cell RNA spiked in. Input material: naive CD8+ T cells from blood, with Jurkat cell RNA spiked in. Subset meaning: FACS-sorted CD8+CD4-CCR7+CD45RA+ naive T cells. The CDR3 DNA is TGTGCCAGCAGTCAGTTACTGTACGGCGGGGGGGCCTACAATGAGCAGTTCTTC. Its protein product is CASSQLLYGGGAYNEQFF.